Shown below are 16 T cell receptor beta chains from a single sample sequenced in a study of breast tumors, draining lymph nodes, adjacent tissues. Each CDR3 protein is one row after TCRdb ran MiXCR on the multiplex PCR reads. The table includes around 130,000 distinct CDR3 sequences, around 20% detected once. Samples came from axillary lymph nodes draining the breast cancer. The sequenced material came from axillary lymph node tissue. These receptors came from a female donor with breast cancer. Some clones in this sample may be carry-over from other donors' samples.

At least ten counts were recorded for this clonotype. The chain recombines TRBV2 with TRBJ2-3; 9 bases align to TRBD2. The CDR3 has 14 residues. Germline assignment: CDR1 SNHLY and CDR2 FYNNEI. The trim removed 10 bases at V and 8 bases at J, leaving 13 bases unmatched. The CDR3 here is CATAGGPGARTQYF. The CDR3, as DNA: TGTGCCACCGCGGGAGGGCCGGGGGCGCGTACGCAGTATTTT. The entire variable domain, with the rest obtained from reference TRBV2 and TRBJ2-3, is as follows: EPEVTQTPSHQVTQMGQEVILRCVPISNHLYFYWYRQILGQKVEFLVSFYNNEISEKSEIFDDQFSVERPDGSNFTLKIRSTKLEDSAMYFCATAGGPGARTQYFGPGTRLTVL.

With respect to this clonotype: A read error is possible here, since a much larger clone lies one base away. In DNA, the CDR3 is TGTGCCACCTCTTCAGGGGGATTTAATGAAGAACTGTTTTTT. Protein sequence: CATSSGGFNEELFF. The chain uses TRBV6-5 and TRBJ1-4; TRBD1 matches 7 bases. The length of the CDR3 is 14 residues. Germline assignment: CDR1 MNHEY and CDR2 SVGAGI.

This clonotype was recorded at least ten times. CDR3 in amino acids: CASSLAGGGWTDTQYF. For the CDR3, the DNA is TGTGCCAGCAGCTTAGCCGGTGGGGGTTGGACAGATACGCAGTATTTT. The chain combines TRBV7-9 with TRBJ2-3, with D tentatively TRBD1 or TRBD2 (5 bases each). Germline V lookup: CDR1 SEHNR, CDR2 FQNEAQ (reference sequence). V shed 0 bases and J shed 3 bases, with 13 bases lying between them. This CDR3 region has 16 residues.

This clonotype was observed many times. The rearrangement joins TRBV19 to TRBJ2-6; tentative D call: TRBD1 (5 bases). This CDR3 region has 16 residues. The germline V gene has CDR1 LNHDA and CDR2 SQIVND (reference sequence). Trimming removed 6 bases at V and 4 bases at J, with 16 bases between. The CDR3, as DNA: TGTGCCAGTAGCAGACGAACAGGAGCCGGGGCCAACGTCCTGACTTTC. Its protein is CASSRRTGAGANVLTF.

About this clonotype itself: A much larger clone differs by one base, so this may be a read error. This chain uses TRBV6-5 with TRBJ2-5, with 7 bases that match TRBD2. The CDR3 runs to 16 residues. V was pared by 2 bases and J by 1 base, with 7 bases of the junction left unmatched. Looked up from germline, CDR1 is MNHEY and CDR2 is SVGAGI. The CDR3 is CASSYPWGGGQETQYF. The CDR3 nucleotides are TGTGCCAGCAGTTACCCATGGGGGGGAGGCCAAGAGACCCAGTACTTC.

This clonotype was counted many times. The rearrangement joins TRBV5-1 to TRBJ2-1; no reliable D call. The CDR3 has 13 residues. V was clipped by 0 bases and J by 10 bases, with 11 bases between them. CDR1 and CDR2 from the germline V gene are SGHRS and YFSETQ. DNA for the CDR3: TGCGCCAGCAGCTTGGCCGTGAGTGCCGAGCAGTTCTTC. This encodes CASSLAVSAEQFF.

This clonotype has only one observation. This could be a read error, since a much larger clone is one nucleotide away. V is TRBV19 and J is TRBJ2-5, with 14 bases matching TRBD2. Germline V CDR1 and CDR2: LNHDA, SQIVND (reference sequence). CDR3 size: 17 residues. The CDR3 sequence: CASRTSGRAAGQGTQYF. The DNA for the CDR3 is TGTGCCAGTAGGACTAGCGGGAGGGCCGCTGGCCAAGGGACCCAGTACTTC.

This clonotype showed up many times. CDR3 in amino acids: CASSLGTGDEQYF. CDR3 bases: TGCGCCAGCAGCTTGGGGACAGGGGACGAGCAGTACTTC. This sequence joins TRBV5-1 and TRBJ2-7; 9 positions match TRBD1. Germline V gives CDR1 SGHRS, CDR2 YFSETQ. This CDR3 has 13 amino acids. After removal of 0 bases from V and 5 bases from J, the junction contained 0 bases not matched to a gene. Full variable domain (remainder filled in from reference TRBV5-1 and TRBJ2-7): KAGVTQTPRYLIKTRGQQVTLSCSPISGHRSVSWYQQTPGQGLQFLFEYFSETQRNKGNFPGRFSGRQFSNSRSEMNVSTLELGDSALYLCASSLGTGDEQYFGPGTRLTVT.

This clonotype was observed a single time. A much more abundant neighbour one base away suggests this may be a read error. The rearrangement links TRBV20-1 to TRBJ2-3, with 9 bases fitting TRBD1. Germline-derived CDR1 and CDR2 are DFQATT and SNEGSKA (reference sequence). The V gene end was trimmed by 5 bases and the J gene end by 8 bases; junction bases not matched to a gene: 8. The CDR3 loop spans 13 amino acids. This CDR3 is CSAPGQGLGTQYF. CDR3 DNA: TGCAGTGCTCCAGGACAGGGGTTAGGTACGCAGTATTTT.

This clonotype came up many times. This rearrangement joins TRBV20-1 to TRBJ2-1; D is unresolved. V was trimmed by 6 bases and J by 4 bases, leaving 4 bases between them. The CDR3 loop spans 10 amino acids. Germline CDR1 DFQATT, CDR2 SNEGSKA (reference sequence). The CDR3, as DNA: TGCAGTGCCCTGTACAATGAGCAGTTCTTC. It yields the protein CSALYNEQFF.

The rearrangement links TRBV10-3 to TRBJ1-1; unclear D gene. Germline CDR1 and CDR2: ENHRY and SYGVKD. V was clipped by 6 bases and J by 1 base, with 12 bases between them. This CDR3 is 14 amino acids long. In DNA form, the CDR3 reads TGTGCCATCAGAGGGCACCTCGGGAACACTGAAGCTTTCTTT. Translating gives CAIRGHLGNTEAFF.

This clonotype has a count of ten or more. This chain joins TRBV12-3 or TRBV12-4 and TRBJ2-1; TRBD2 matches 13 bases. The CDR3 runs 20 residues. V gave up 3 bases and J gave up 0 bases; unmatched junction bases: 11. The CDR3 loop reads CASSFPRGLAGTSSYNEQFF. The CDR3 nucleotides are TGTGCCAGCAGTTTTCCCCGGGGACTAGCGGGAACTAGCTCCTACAATGAGCAGTTCTTC.

To note about this clonotype: This clone may be a read error of a much larger clone one base away. This is likely a read error, given that the CDR3 carries no conserved phenylalanine or tryptophan at its end. The CDR3 reads CASSLGTDSGNTIYY. CDR3 nucleotides: TGCGCCAGCAGCTTGGGGACAGACTCTGGAAACACCATATATTAT. The chain couples TRBV5-1 to TRBJ1-3, with a possible D match to TRBD1 (6 bases). This CDR3 has 15 residues. CDR1 SGHRS and CDR2 YFSETQ come from the germline V gene. The V and J ends lost 0 bases and 0 bases respectively, with 7 bases between them.

There are many counts of this clonotype. In DNA form, the CDR3 reads TGTGCCAGCAGTGAACGGCCGGGAGAAATCGTCGAACAGTTCTTC. Protein product: CASSERPGEIVEQFF. This chain joins TRBV2 and TRBJ2-1, with D possibly TRBD2 on 6 matching bases. V was trimmed by 2 bases and J by 13 bases, leaving 21 bases between them. The CDR3 is 15 amino acids. Germline lookup yields CDR1 SNHLY and CDR2 FYNNEI.

At least ten counts were recorded for this clonotype. The chain joins TRBV28 to TRBJ1-2; 11 bases align to TRBD1. The CDR3 totals 14 residues. Trimming took 2 bases from V and 8 from J; bases not matched to a gene: 4. Germline CDR1 is MDHEN and CDR2 is SYDVKM. The CDR3 DNA follows: TGTGCCAGCAGTTTAGGGACAGGGGGTAGGGGCTACACCTTC. Protein product: CASSLGTGGRGYTF.

Many counts were recorded for this clonotype. The V and J genes are TRBV7-2 and TRBJ2-5, with 7 bases aligning to TRBD1. Losses at the gene ends were 4 bases for V and 2 bases for J; bases not matched to a gene: 7. CDR1 is SGHTA and CDR2 is FQGNSA in the germline V gene. The CDR3 has 15 residues. CDR3 sequence: CASSSGQVGQETQYF. CDR3 DNA: TGTGCCAGCAGCTCAGGACAGGTCGGGCAAGAGACCCAGTACTTC.